This passage covers 32 T cell receptor beta chains from one sample sequenced in a study of human T cells and chemical hapten exposure (TCRdb year 2021). The sample's time point label, in plain terms: patch test 1, 2 weeks after DPC sensitization. The sample's treatment or condition, from its label and the paper: therapeutic diphenylcyclopropenone sensitization with weekly scalp DPC. The protocol used for the library was RACE. Sequenced on a NextSeq 500. TCRdb itself trimmed the public reads at Q25 with fastp, ran MiXCR and retained productive beta chains. Rows with one shared CDR3 protein collapse into an entry with the most common genes and DNA. A total of some 200,000 distinct CDR3 sequences appear in this sample, 20% to 25% of them only once. Approximately 6.7% of the sample rests with the top ten. Sample: whole blood, taken in connection with sensitization to the hapten diphenylcyclopropenone (DPC). These receptors all come from a woman between 45 and 65 years old with alopecia areata. Some clones in this sample may be carry-over from other donors' samples.

The rearrangement uses TRBV28 and TRBJ1-1, with D perhaps matching TRBD1 (6 bases). The germline V gene has CDR1 MDHEN and CDR2 SYDVKM. This CDR3 is built from 15 residues. Trimming took off 1 base at V and 3 bases at J, with 12 bases between the two ends. For the CDR3, the DNA is TGTGCCAGCAGTTTATACGATCGGACAGACACTGAAGCTTTCTTT. It encodes CASSLYDRTDTEAFF. Variable domain in full (rest from reference TRBV28 and TRBJ1-1): DVKVTQSSRYLVKRTGEKVFLECVQDMDHENMFWYRQDPGLGLRLIYFSYDVKMKEKGDIPEGYSVSREKKERFSLILESASTNQTSMYLCASSLYDRTDTEAFFGQGTRLTVV.

The CDR3 bases are TGTGCCAGTAGCCCCGTTAGCGGCGGGGTCGGGGAGCTGTTTTTT. It encodes CASSPVSGGVGELFF. The rearrangement links TRBV19 to TRBJ2-2, with D possibly matching TRBD2 (6 bases). The V gene's germline CDR1 is LNHDA and CDR2 SQIVND (reference sequence). The V end was cut by 6 bases, the J end by 7 bases, with 18 bases between. The CDR3 totals 15 residues.

This rearrangement joins TRBV2 to TRBJ2-3, with D uncertain. CDR3 size: 15 residues. The germline V and J ends were trimmed by 2 bases and 2 bases, with 11 bases remaining between them. Germline CDR1 is SNHLY and CDR2 is FYNNEI. CDR3 sequence (DNA): TGTGCCAGCAGTGAATTTTGGAGTCCCACAGATACGCAGTATTTT. This codes for CASSEFWSPTDTQYF.

This clonotype was seen a handful of times. This rearrangement joins TRBV29-1 to TRBJ2-7, with TRBD1 identical over 7 bases. This CDR3 spans 14 amino acids. Germline V gene lookup returns CDR1 SQVTM and CDR2 ANQGSEA. CDR3 DNA sequence: TGCAGACCCCACTGGGGACAGTGTCCCTACGAGCAGTACTTC. Amino acids: CRPHWGQCPYEQYF.

The CDR3 DNA sequence: TGTGCCAGCGGACCCCAACTAGCGCCCGCCTCCGAGCAGTACTTC. This gives the protein CASGPQLAPASEQYF. This chain uses TRBV12-3 or TRBV12-4 with TRBJ2-7; TRBD2 matches at 7 bases. This CDR3 region has 15 residues. V trimming: 8 bases; J trimming: 6 bases; junction bases outside the gene matches: 16.

CDR3 in amino acids: CSILDARGGLTQYF. Written as DNA, the CDR3 is TGCAGCATTCTGGACGCACGCGGAGGGTTGACCCAGTACTTC. The chain combines TRBV29-1 with TRBJ2-5, with D perhaps matching TRBD2 (6 bases). Germline CDR1 SQVTM, CDR2 ANQGSEA. This CDR3 has 14 residues. The ends were cut back, 8 bases at V and 7 bases at J, with 23 bases in the middle.

V and J are TRBV20-1 and TRBJ1-5, with TRBD1 as a possible D gene (5 bases). The ends were cut back, 3 bases at V and 5 bases at J, with 8 bases in the middle. Per the germline V gene, CDR1 is DFQATT and CDR2 is SNEGSKA (reference sequence). This CDR3 spans 12 amino acids. CDR3 sequence reads: CSASQGYQPQHF. CDR3 nucleotides: TGCAGTGCTAGTCAGGGATATCAGCCCCAGCATTTT.

The chain joins TRBV7-8 to TRBJ2-7; TRBD2 agrees at 10 bases. Germline V gives CDR1 SGHVS, CDR2 FQNEAQ. This CDR3 region has 17 residues. J lost 0 bases, V lost 2 bases, and 7 bases had no gene match. The CDR3 protein is CASSLSWTSGLSYEQYF. CDR3 coding DNA: TGTGCCAGCAGCTTATCATGGACTAGCGGACTCTCCTACGAGCAGTACTTC.

This rearrangement joins TRBV7-6 to TRBJ2-2, with TRBD1 as a possible D gene (6 bases). This CDR3 is built from 15 residues. Per the germline V gene, CDR1 is SGHVS and CDR2 is FNYEAQ. The germline V and J ends were trimmed by 3 bases and 1 base, with 9 bases remaining between them. CDR3 amino acids: CASSLLDRNTGELFF. The CDR3 bases are TGTGCCAGCAGCTTGCTGGACAGGAACACCGGGGAGCTGTTTTTT.

This clonotype came up a few times. This chain uses TRBV15 with TRBJ2-1, with TRBD2 identical over 8 bases. V lost 0 bases to trimming and J lost 4 bases; unmatched junction nucleotides: 8. Germline assignment: CDR1 LNHNV and CDR2 YYDKDF (reference sequence). The CDR3 has 17 residues. This chain's CDR3 is CATSREADSGIYNEQFF. CDR3 DNA sequence: TGTGCCACCAGCAGAGAAGCGGATAGCGGGATATACAATGAGCAGTTCTTC.

This clonotype was picked up a small number of times. This chain uses TRBV7-6 with TRBJ2-2; D possibly uses TRBD1 or TRBD2 (5 bases each). V was clipped by 4 bases and J by 0 bases, with 15 bases between them. The CDR3 spans 17 residues. Germline lookup yields CDR1 SGHVS and CDR2 FNYEAQ. The CDR3 sequence: CASSSAGAGANTGELFF. In nucleotides, the CDR3 is TGTGCCAGCAGCTCCGCCGGGGCAGGCGCGAACACCGGGGAGCTGTTTTTT.

In the case of this clonotype: The DNA is omitted, as the CDR3 cannot be located on it reliably, and the CDR3 follows TCRdb's listing. J is TRBJ2-7 and V is TRBV3-1; the table's D call of TRBD1 was not tested on the DNA. Germline loops: CDR1 LGHDT, CDR2 YNNKEL (reference sequence). The CDR3 spans 17 residues, counting both ends. The CDR3 sequence: CASSLRFGTAISYEQYF.

A few counts support this clonotype. The chain couples TRBV27 to TRBJ2-3, with 7 bases that match TRBD2. V shed 7 bases and J 2 bases; nucleotides not matched to a gene: 6. CDR3 length equals 14 residues. Germline V gives CDR1 MNHEY, CDR2 SMNVEV (reference sequence). The CDR3 DNA is TGTGCCAGCATGGGCGAGCGGGACACAGATACGCAGTATTTT. Protein: CASMGERDTDTQYF.

This clonotype came up a few times. J is TRBJ1-4 and V is TRBV7-2; 7 nucleotides match TRBD1. The CDR3 is 12 amino acids. From germline, CDR1 is SGHTA and CDR2 FQGNSA. V lost 1 base to trimming and J lost 12 bases; unmatched junction nucleotides: 2. CDR3 nucleotide sequence: TGTGCCAGCAGCTTAGGAGACAGGGAACTGTTTTTT. Amino acids: CASSLGDRELFF.

The table lists this clonotype with a few counts. The chain links TRBV20-1 to TRBJ2-1; D perhaps matches TRBD2 (6 bases). V lost 0 bases and J lost 2, with 11 bases in between. The CDR3 runs 15 residues. Germline CDR1 DFQATT, CDR2 SNEGSKA (reference sequence). The CDR3 loop is CSARDRLGPYNEQFF. Here the CDR3 DNA reads TGCAGTGCTAGAGATCGACTAGGCCCCTACAATGAGCAGTTCTTC.

This rearrangement joins TRBV7-9 to TRBJ2-5; TRBD1 might be the D (5 bases). Germline assignment: CDR1 SEHNR and CDR2 FQNEAQ (reference sequence). This CDR3 region has 15 residues. Trimming removed 5 bases from V and 2 bases from J, with 15 bases in between. CDR3 loop: CASSLRQTAQETQYF. Here the CDR3 DNA reads TGTGCCAGCAGCCTTAGACAGACAGCACAAGAGACCCAGTACTTC.

This clonotype occurred a few times. The V call is TRBV2, the J call TRBJ2-2; D not certain. Per the germline V gene, CDR1 is SNHLY and CDR2 is FYNNEI. The ends were cut back, 7 bases at V and 0 bases at J, with 9 bases in the middle. The CDR3 covers 14 residues. The CDR3 loop reads CASKADANTGELFF. The CDR3 DNA sequence: TGTGCCAGCAAAGCAGATGCGAACACCGGGGAGCTGTTTTTT.

This clonotype came up a few times. J is TRBJ2-1 and V is TRBV4-1, with TRBD2 matching over 9 bases. Germline CDR1 and CDR2: MGHRA and YSYEKL. The CDR3 sequence is 16 residues long. The ends lost 4 bases at V and 3 bases at J; junction bases unmatched: 7. The CDR3 protein is CASSLAGTSSYNEQFF. DNA of the CDR3: TGCGCCAGCAGCCTCGCCGGGACTAGCAGCTACAATGAGCAGTTCTTC.

In this sample, this clonotype turned up once. V and J are TRBV20-1 and TRBJ1-5; tentatively, D is TRBD1 (6 bases). There are 13 residues in the CDR3. V lost 3 bases, J lost 7 bases, and 13 bases lay in between. The germline gives CDR1 DFQATT, CDR2 SNEGSKA (reference sequence). The CDR3 loop is CSASPSGDQPQHF. The CDR3 region has the DNA TGCAGTGCTAGCCCCTCAGGGGACCAGCCCCAGCATTTT.

This clonotype was counted a few times. The V gene is TRBV4-2, the J gene TRBJ2-1; 12 bases are a match to TRBD2. The CDR3 length is 16 residues. Germline V gives CDR1 LGHNA, CDR2 YNFKEQ. The junction had 8 bases not matched to a gene; V was cut back by 4 bases and J by 7 bases. Written as DNA, the CDR3 is TGTGCCAGCAGCCCCCGGACTAGCGGGATAGGTAATGAGCAGTTCTTC. Encoded protein: CASSPRTSGIGNEQFF.

This clonotype was detected only a few times. The chain uses TRBV7-2 and TRBJ2-1; the match to TRBD2 covers 13 bases. The CDR3 runs to 18 residues. The ends lost 4 bases at V and 5 bases at J; junction bases unmatched: 11. The germline V gene encodes CDR1 SGHTA and CDR2 FQGNSA. The CDR3 DNA is TGTGCCAGCAGCTCCCACCTGACTAGCGGGAGGAGGGACAATGAGCAGTTCTTC. Residues: CASSSHLTSGRRDNEQFF.

The chain is built from TRBV18 and TRBJ2-3; TRBD2 aligns across 8 bases. Losses at the gene ends were 1 base for V and 3 bases for J; bases not matched to a gene: 6. From germline, CDR1 is KGHSH and CDR2 LQKENI. The CDR3 spans 16 residues. The CDR3, as DNA: TGTGCCAGCTCACCACTCTCGGGAGGGCGGACAGATACGCAGTATTTT. Translated, it gives CASSPLSGGRTDTQYF.

In this sample, this clonotype turned up many times. The rearrangement joins TRBV29-1 to TRBJ1-2; D may be TRBD1 (5 bases). The V gene lost 5 bases and the J gene lost 4 bases, with 29 bases spanning the gap. Germline lookup yields CDR1 SQVTM and CDR2 ANQGSEA. There are 18 residues in the CDR3. The CDR3 here is CSVRAMSWRDRVAYGYTF. CDR3 coding DNA: TGCAGCGTTAGGGCCATGTCGTGGCGAGACAGAGTCGCCTATGGCTACACCTTC.

V gene TRBV29-1 combines with J gene TRBJ2-3; 9 bases agree with TRBD1. From germline, CDR1 is SQVTM and CDR2 ANQGSEA. The length of the CDR3 is 14 residues. With V trimmed by 7 bases and J by 2 bases, 7 bases remained unmatched. CDR3 in DNA: TGCAGCGCTTTGGACAGGGGACCCACAGATACGCAGTATTTT. It encodes CSALDRGPTDTQYF.

The V and J genes are TRBV20-1 and TRBJ2-3; no definite D call. V was trimmed by 6 bases and J by 2 bases, leaving 9 bases between them. The CDR3 consists of 12 residues. Germline V gene data show CDR1 as DFQATT and CDR2 as SNEGSKA (reference sequence). As DNA, the CDR3 is TGCAGTGCCGGTGGTCCCACAGATACGCAGTATTTT. Protein: CSAGGPTDTQYF.

This clonotype was found many times. This chain links TRBV7-2 with TRBJ2-3; 7 positions match TRBD2. V lost 7 bases and J lost 4; bases outside the gene matches: 14. Germline loops: CDR1 SGHTA, CDR2 FQGNSA. This CDR3 is 16 amino acids long. In nucleotides, the CDR3 is TGTGCCAGCACTAGGACGGCGGGAGCGAGGGCAGATACGCAGTATTTT. Translation gives CASTRTAGARADTQYF. Full variable domain (rest looked up from reference TRBV7-2 and TRBJ2-3): GAGVSQSPSNKVTEKGKDVELRCDPISGHTALYWYRQSLGQGLEFLIYFQGNSAPDKSGLPSDRFSAERTGGSVSTLTIQRTQQEDSAVYLCASTRTAGARADTQYFGPGTRLTVL.

This clonotype has more than one count but fewer than ten. The rearrangement uses TRBV27 and TRBJ2-7; 7 bases fit TRBD2. Germline lookup yields CDR1 MNHEY and CDR2 SMNVEV (reference sequence). J gave up 6 bases and V 8 bases, and 16 bases lay outside the gene matches. The CDR3 spans 15 residues. The CDR3 sequence is CASAWEGGPVREQYF. In DNA, the CDR3 is TGTGCCAGCGCCTGGGAGGGAGGGCCGGTTCGCGAGCAGTACTTC.

This sequence joins TRBV29-1 and TRBJ2-7; D is possibly TRBD1 (5 bases). The CDR3 covers 12 residues. V was shortened by 7 bases and J by 5 bases, with 15 bases between the two germline ends. Germline values: CDR1 SQVTM, CDR2 ANQGSEA. In DNA, the CDR3 is TGCAGCGCGGCAGGGCGTAGGGACGAGCAGTACTTC. It is translated as CSAAGRRDEQYF.

The V call is TRBV29-1, the J call TRBJ1-1; D perhaps matches TRBD1 (5 bases). CDR1 SQVTM and CDR2 ANQGSEA come from the germline V gene. V was shortened by 5 bases and J by 0 bases, with 7 bases between the two germline ends. CDR3 length: 12 residues. CDR3 sequence (DNA): TGCAGCGTTAAGGGGCTGAACACTGAAGCTTTCTTT. Translation: CSVKGLNTEAFF. Full variable domain (remainder filled in from reference TRBV29-1 and TRBJ1-1): SAVISQKPSRDICQRGTSLTIQCQVDSQVTMMFWYRQQPGQSLTLIATANQGSEATYESGFVIDKFPISRPNLTFSTLTVSNMSPEDSSIYLCSVKGLNTEAFFGQGTRLTVV.

The chain recombines TRBV5-1 with TRBJ1-1; 7 bases align to TRBD1. CDR1 is SGHRS, CDR2 YFSETQ, per germline. This CDR3 has 15 residues. V shed 0 bases, J shed 6 bases, and the junction held 8 bases outside the gene matches. The DNA of the CDR3 is TGCGCCAGCAGCTTGGAAGCAGGGGGGCGTTCTGAAGCTTTCTTT. This codes for CASSLEAGGRSEAFF.

In its sample, this clonotype was seen a few times. In DNA form, the CDR3 reads TGTGCCAGCAGTGGTCGGGTCAACTCCTACAATGAGCAGTTCTTC. Translating gives CASSGRVNSYNEQFF. V and J are TRBV2 and TRBJ2-1; the D is unclear. CDR1 and CDR2 (germline): SNHLY, FYNNEI. V was cut by 4 bases and J by 0 bases, with 10 bases left in between. CDR3 length equals 15 residues.

The chain uses TRBV10-3 and TRBJ2-3; 9 bases fit TRBD2. There are 15 residues in the CDR3. V shed 5 bases and J 4 bases; nucleotides not matched to a gene: 7. Germline loops: CDR1 ENHRY, CDR2 SYGVKD. The CDR3 DNA reads as TGTGCCATCAGTACCGGGACTAGCACGCCAGATACGCAGTATTTT. This sequence encodes CAISTGTSTPDTQYF.